This T cell receptor beta chain is drawn from a study of identical twins. In TCRdb, the 5' RACE reads were re-called with MiXCR into one record per CDR3 protein. The sample contains approximately 590,000 distinct CDR3 sequences, roughly 9.5% of which appear only once. The CDR3 runs to 17 residues. The ends were cut back, 2 bases at V and 2 bases at J, with 13 bases in the middle. Only healthy Caucasians were enrolled as donors. At least ten counts were recorded for this clonotype. As yet, its antigen is unknown. Study results and caveats: The study found weaker excess twin sharing in beta out-of-frame sequences.

This same sample was also taken into another study, of yellow fever vaccine responses in identical twins. That paper notes: Twins reportedly mounted vaccine T cell responses that seemed partly convergent, partly personalized.

Sequencing was carried out using PBMCs. This receptor was identified in a young woman in good health. The chain recombines TRBV12-3 or TRBV12-4 with TRBJ1-6; D gene uncertain. In nucleotides, the CDR3 is TGTGCCAGCAGTTTAACGCCGTCGGGGACCTATAATTCACCCCTCCACTTT. It is translated as CASSLTPSGTYNSPLHF.